This T cell receptor (beta chain) was retrieved from a study of breast tumors, draining lymph nodes, adjacent tissues. General study results and limits: Tumors had less TCR diversity than lymph nodes, more than nontumor tissue. Tumor and nontumor repertoires were significantly more similar in luminal-like than in basal-like breast cancer.

Trimming cost V 6 bases and J 7 bases, with 12 bases left between them. The CDR3 spans 13 residues. Germline V gives CDR1 LGHNA, CDR2 YSLEER. TCRdb independently ran MiXCR on the multiplex PCR reads; one entry per CDR3 protein. Among fewer than 90,000 distinct CDR3 sequences listed, roughly 29% were seen once. Samples came from axillary lymph nodes draining the breast cancer. This clonotype has ten or more counts. Its specificity is not known. The TCR originated in a female donor with breast cancer. Some clones in this sample may be carry-over from other donors' samples. V gene TRBV4-3 combines with J gene TRBJ1-4; D call uncertain. The sequenced sample consisted of axillary lymph node tissue. The CDR3 sequence is CASSRAESEKLFF. In DNA form, the CDR3 reads TGCGCCAGCAGTCGGGCGGAGAGTGAAAAACTGTTTTTT.